What follows are 24 T cell receptor beta chains derived from one specimen sequenced in a study of blood T cell repertoires in COVID-19. Sequencing used immunoSEQ multiplex PCR; TCRdb keeps in-frame clones, though not all of them. There are about 67,000 clones in the sample; about 86% occur only once, and around 4.4% lies in the top ten. Sequencing was carried out using peripheral blood. Every receptor here comes from a man aged 50 to 59 with active COVID-19.

The CDR3 sequence: CASSLGSLYGYTF. In DNA, the CDR3 is TGTGCCAGCAGCTTAGGCAGTCTCTATGGCTACACCTTC. The chain links TRBV7-2 to TRBJ1-2; D uncertain. The CDR3 length is 13 residues. CDR1 is SGHTA, CDR2 FQGNSA, per germline. V was trimmed by 1 base and J by 4 bases, leaving 7 bases between them.

V usage is TRBV7-2 and J usage is TRBJ2-3, with 10 nucleotides matching TRBD2. The germline V gene encodes CDR1 SGHTA and CDR2 FQGNSA. V trimming: 3 bases; J trimming: 4 bases; junction bases outside the gene matches: 10. CDR3 size: 17 residues. The CDR3 DNA sequence: TGTGCCAGCAGCTTCCGACTAGCGGGCGTCTCCGCAGATACGCAGTATTTT. Translation: CASSFRLAGVSADTQYF.

This clone was seen only once. V is TRBV30 and J is TRBJ2-7; D is perhaps TRBD1 (5 bases). The CDR3 spans 14 residues. V lost 5 bases, J lost 0 bases, and 14 bases lay in between. Germline V gene lookup returns CDR1 GTSNPN and CDR2 SVGIG (reference sequence). Here the CDR3 DNA reads TGTGCCTGGGCGACCTCAAGGGGCTCCTACGAGCAGTACTTC. Translating gives CAWATSRGSYEQYF. The whole variable domain, remainder taken from reference TRBV30 and TRBJ2-7, is SQTIHQWPATLVQPVGSPLSLECTVEGTSNPNLYWYRQAAGRGLQLLFYSVGIGQISSEVPQNLSASRPQDRQFILSSKKLLLSDSGFYLCAWATSRGSYEQYFGPGTRLTVT.

This clone was observed a few times. The chain combines TRBV2 with TRBJ2-6; D ambiguous. The CDR3 loop spans 16 amino acids. V shed 8 bases and J shed 0 bases, with 14 bases lying between them. In germline, CDR1 is SNHLY, CDR2 FYNNEI. CDR3 in DNA: TGTGCCAGCCGCAAGACTTTTATCTCTGGGGCCAACGTCCTGACTTTC. Translation: CASRKTFISGANVLTF.

This chain uses TRBV7-3 with TRBJ2-7; 12 bases line up with TRBD2. V was clipped by 1 base and J by 5 bases; unmatched bases: 9. Germline CDR1 SGHTA, CDR2 FQGTGA. The CDR3 loop spans 17 amino acids. The CDR3 protein is CASSLIASGRGSNEQYF. As DNA, the CDR3 is TGTGCCAGCAGCTTAATAGCTAGCGGGAGGGGAAGCAACGAGCAGTACTTC.

CDR3: CASSQDPGALGGANEKLFF. DNA of the CDR3: TGCGCCAGCAGCCAAGATCCCGGGGCCCTGGGGGGTGCTAATGAAAAACTGTTTTTT. The chain uses TRBV4-3 and TRBJ1-4; perhaps TRBD1 as D (5 bases). Germline values: CDR1 LGHNA, CDR2 YSLEER. Between the trimmed V and J ends, which lost 0 bases and 3 bases, there was a span of 20 bases. The CDR3 runs to 19 residues.

This clone was observed a few times. V is TRBV6-2 or TRBV6-3 and J is TRBJ1-4; a possible D gene is TRBD1 (6 bases). Between the trimmed V and J ends, which lost 5 bases and 11 bases, there was a span of 18 bases. The CDR3 runs 14 residues. CDR1 and CDR2 (germline): MNHEY, SVGEGT. The CDR3 bases are TGTGCCAGCAGTGACACTCTACAGGGCAACAAACTGTTTTTT. It yields the protein CASSDTLQGNKLFF.

V gene TRBV28 combines with J gene TRBJ1-5; no firm D call. Trimming took off 4 bases at V and 3 bases at J, with 16 bases between the two ends. Germline lookup yields CDR1 MDHEN and CDR2 SYDVKM. CDR3 length: 16 amino acids. The CDR3 DNA reads TGTGCCAGCAGTTCGTCCAGCGAAAGCTTCAATCAGCCCCAGCATTTT. It translates to CASSSSSESFNQPQHF.

The chain joins TRBV11-2 to TRBJ2-7; weak D call: TRBD2 (7 bases). V was cut by 5 bases and J by 5 bases, with 16 bases left in between. The CDR3 loop spans 14 amino acids. Germline CDR1 and CDR2: SGHAT and FQNNGV. CDR3 coding DNA: TGTGCCAGCAGCACGTTTCGGGGGGCCAACGAGCAGTACTTC. Translation gives CASSTFRGANEQYF.

V usage is TRBV24-1 and J usage is TRBJ2-7, with a tentative D call TRBD2 (6 bases). The CDR3 is 17 amino acids. The V and J ends lost 4 bases and 5 bases respectively, with 23 bases between them. The germline CDR1 and CDR2 sequences are KGHDR and SFDVKD. CDR3 in amino acids: CATSDLFSAGSIDEQYF. CDR3 nucleotides: TGTGCCACCAGTGACCTCTTCTCGGCGGGATCAATCGACGAGCAGTACTTC.

As to this clone: An end of the junction differs from the germline gene, which may be a read error. The chain uses TRBV3-1 (or the pseudogene TRBV3-2) and TRBJ2-1; tentative D call: TRBD1 (7 bases). The germline CDR1 and CDR2 sequences are LGHDT and YNNKEL (reference sequence). The CDR3 extends over 12 amino acids. The CDR3 nucleotides read TGTGCCAGTAGCCAGGGGGGCAATGAGCAGTTCTTC. This codes for CASSQGGNEQFF.

This sequence joins TRBV19 and TRBJ2-3, with a weak D call TRBD2 (6 bases). The CDR3 is 13 residues long. The V and J ends lost 6 bases and 4 bases respectively, with 11 bases between them. Germline CDR1 LNHDA, CDR2 SQIVND (reference sequence). The CDR3 spells CASSSGFPDTQYF. The CDR3, as DNA: TGTGCCAGTAGCAGCGGGTTCCCAGATACGCAGTATTTT.

This chain uses TRBV2 with TRBJ2-1, with 10 bases lining up with TRBD1. V lost 6 bases, J lost 8 bases, and 7 bases stayed unmatched. Germline CDR1 and CDR2: SNHLY and FYNNEI. The CDR3 runs 14 residues. The CDR3 DNA sequence: TGTGCCAGCAGAGGGGGACAGGGGTGGCATGAGCAGTTCTTC. It is translated as CASRGGQGWHEQFF.

The V call is TRBV29-1, the J call TRBJ2-2; TRBD2 aligns across 9 bases. The CDR3 extends over 12 amino acids. Germline assignment: CDR1 SQVTM and CDR2 ANQGSEA. The ends lost 7 bases at V and 7 bases at J; junction bases unmatched: 4. The CDR3 sequence is CSGREGVGELFF. The CDR3 region has the DNA TGCAGCGGGCGGGAGGGCGTCGGGGAGCTGTTTTTT.

This chain connects TRBV4-2 to TRBJ2-1; perhaps TRBD2 as D (5 bases). CDR3 length: 15 residues. Germline V lookup: CDR1 LGHNA, CDR2 YNFKEQ. V lost 1 base, J lost 8 bases, and 15 bases lay in between. The CDR3 loop reads CASSQANGDIDEQFF. Here the CDR3 DNA reads TGTGCCAGCAGCCAAGCCAACGGGGATATTGATGAGCAGTTCTTC.

The J gene is TRBJ2-3, the V gene TRBV6-2 or TRBV6-3, with a possible D match to TRBD2 (6 bases). V lost 4 bases, J lost 1 base, and 15 bases lay in between. The germline V gene encodes CDR1 MNHEY and CDR2 SVGEGT. The CDR3 runs 16 residues. The CDR3 DNA sequence: TGTGCCAGCAGTTTGCCAGCGGGCCTCGGCACAGATACGCAGTATTTT. Its translation: CASSLPAGLGTDTQYF.

The chain has TRBV5-8 and TRBJ2-7; D gene uncertain. The germline V gene encodes CDR1 SGHTS and CDR2 YDEGEE. The CDR3 has 13 residues. Between the trimmed V and J ends, which lost 0 bases and 5 bases, there was a span of 9 bases. CDR3 protein: CASSLDLADEQYF. For the CDR3, the DNA is TGTGCCAGCAGCTTGGACCTTGCGGACGAGCAGTACTTC.

The sample holds one count of this clone. The CDR3 bases are TGTGCCAGTGGACAGGGCACAGATACGCAGTATTTT. Its translation: CASGQGTDTQYF. The chain links TRBV19 to TRBJ2-3; 7 positions agree with TRBD1. The CDR3 runs to 12 residues. Germline assignment: CDR1 LNHDA and CDR2 SQIVND (reference sequence). V gave up 8 bases and J gave up 1 base; unmatched junction bases: 0.

The rearrangement uses TRBV6-5 and TRBJ2-7; the match to TRBD1 covers 8 bases. V shed 6 bases and J 3 bases; nucleotides not matched to a gene: 10. This CDR3 spans 15 amino acids. CDR1 and CDR2 from the germline V gene are MNHEY and SVGAGI. CDR3 in amino acids: CASSLWTGSGYEQYF. DNA of the CDR3: TGTGCCAGCAGCTTATGGACAGGGTCGGGCTACGAGCAGTACTTC.

V gene TRBV24-1 combines with J gene TRBJ2-1; D is possibly TRBD2 (6 bases). Deletions cut 4 bases from V and 9 bases from J, with 15 bases between. The CDR3 spans 14 residues. Germline V lookup: CDR1 KGHDR, CDR2 SFDVKD. The CDR3 nucleotides read TGTGCCACCAGTGAACCGCGACTAGTTAGTGAGCAGTTCTTC. It is translated as CATSEPRLVSEQFF.

The chain links TRBV28 to TRBJ1-2; 8 bases match TRBD1. Per the germline V gene, CDR1 is MDHEN and CDR2 is SYDVKM. V trimming: 8 bases; J trimming: 4 bases; junction bases outside the gene matches: 3. There are 12 residues in the CDR3. In DNA, the CDR3 is TGTGCCAGCCAGGGACAGGTCTATGGCTACACCTTC. The encoded protein is CASQGQVYGYTF.

J is TRBJ2-3 and V is TRBV7-3; perhaps TRBD1 as D (6 bases). Deletions cut 2 bases from V and 3 bases from J, with 12 bases between. This CDR3 has 15 residues. The germline CDR1 and CDR2 sequences are SGHTA and FQGTGA. The CDR3 nucleotides are TGTGCCAGCAGCTTATCAGGGGAATTTACAGATACGCAGTATTTT. Its translation is CASSLSGEFTDTQYF.

The chain recombines TRBV7-2 with TRBJ2-7; a possible D gene is TRBD1 (5 bases). Trimming stripped 8 bases from V and 4 bases from J, with 18 bases between. The CDR3 covers 14 residues. Germline CDR1 is SGHTA and CDR2 is FQGNSA. In DNA, the CDR3 is TGTGCCAGCTCCTTAGGCGGACATGGATACGAGCAGTACTTC. This translates into CASSLGGHGYEQYF. Full variable domain (missing parts from reference TRBV7-2 and TRBJ2-7): GAGVSQSPSNKVTEKGKDVELRCDPISGHTALYWYRQSLGQGLEFLIYFQGNSAPDKSGLPSDRFSAERTGGSVSTLTIQRTQQEDSAVYLCASSLGGHGYEQYFGPGTRLTVT.

This rearrangement joins TRBV14 to TRBJ2-5, with D perhaps matching TRBD2 (5 bases). V lost 6 bases to trimming and J lost 5 bases, with 22 bases between them. This CDR3 is 16 amino acids long. The V gene's germline CDR1 is SGHDN and CDR2 FVKESK. The CDR3, as DNA: TGTGCCAGCAGTGTTGGCTTAGGGATCATAGCGGAGACCCAGTACTTC. This encodes CASSVGLGIIAETQYF.